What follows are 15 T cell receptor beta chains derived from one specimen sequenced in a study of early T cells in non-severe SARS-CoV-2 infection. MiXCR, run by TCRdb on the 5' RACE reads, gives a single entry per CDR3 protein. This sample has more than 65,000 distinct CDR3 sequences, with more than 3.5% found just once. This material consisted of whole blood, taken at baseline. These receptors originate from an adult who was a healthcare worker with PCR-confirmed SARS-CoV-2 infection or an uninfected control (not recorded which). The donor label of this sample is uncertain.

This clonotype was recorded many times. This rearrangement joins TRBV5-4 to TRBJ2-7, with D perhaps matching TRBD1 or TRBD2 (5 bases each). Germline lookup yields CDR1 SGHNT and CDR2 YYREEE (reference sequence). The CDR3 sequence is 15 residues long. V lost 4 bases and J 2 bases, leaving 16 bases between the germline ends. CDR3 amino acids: CASSSGLRGAYEQYF. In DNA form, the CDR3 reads TGTGCCAGCAGCAGCGGACTTCGGGGCGCCTACGAGCAGTACTTC.

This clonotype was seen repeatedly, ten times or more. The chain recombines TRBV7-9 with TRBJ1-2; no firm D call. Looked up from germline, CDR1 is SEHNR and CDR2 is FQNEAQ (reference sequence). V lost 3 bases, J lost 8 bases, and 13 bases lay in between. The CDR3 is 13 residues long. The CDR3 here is CASSFLREYGYTF. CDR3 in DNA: TGTGCCAGCAGCTTTCTAAGGGAGTACGGCTACACCTTC.

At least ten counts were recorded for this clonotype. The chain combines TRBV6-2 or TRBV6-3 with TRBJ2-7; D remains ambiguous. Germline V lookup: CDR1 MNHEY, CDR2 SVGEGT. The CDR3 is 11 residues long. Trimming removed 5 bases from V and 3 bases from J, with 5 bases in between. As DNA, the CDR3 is TGTGCCAGCAGTCACTACTACGAGCAGTACTTC. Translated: CASSHYYEQYF.

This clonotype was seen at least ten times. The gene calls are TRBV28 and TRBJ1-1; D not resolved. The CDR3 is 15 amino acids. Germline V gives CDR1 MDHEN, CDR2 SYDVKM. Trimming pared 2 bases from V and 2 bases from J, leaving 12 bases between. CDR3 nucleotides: TGTGCCAGCAGTTTAGCGGCGGTGAAAAACACTGAAGCTTTCTTT. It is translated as CASSLAAVKNTEAFF.

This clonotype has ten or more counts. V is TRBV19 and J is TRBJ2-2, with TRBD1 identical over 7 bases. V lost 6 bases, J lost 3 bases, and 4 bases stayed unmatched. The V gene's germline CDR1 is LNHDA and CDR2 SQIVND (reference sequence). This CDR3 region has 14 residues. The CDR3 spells CASSYDRDTGELFF. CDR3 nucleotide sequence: TGTGCCAGTAGCTACGACAGGGACACCGGGGAGCTGTTTTTT.

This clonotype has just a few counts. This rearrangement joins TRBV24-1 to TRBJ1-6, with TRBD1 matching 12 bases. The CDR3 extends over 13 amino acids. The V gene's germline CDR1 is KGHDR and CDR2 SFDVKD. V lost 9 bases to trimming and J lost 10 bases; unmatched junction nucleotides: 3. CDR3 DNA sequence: TGTGCCACCGGGGACAGGGGGCGATCACCCCTCCACTTT. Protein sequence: CATGDRGRSPLHF.

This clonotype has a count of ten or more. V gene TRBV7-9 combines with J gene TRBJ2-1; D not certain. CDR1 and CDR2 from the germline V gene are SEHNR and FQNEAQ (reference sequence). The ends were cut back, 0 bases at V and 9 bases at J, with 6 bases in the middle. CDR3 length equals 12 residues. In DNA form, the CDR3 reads TGTGCCAGCAGCTTAGCGCAGACTGAGCAGTTCTTC. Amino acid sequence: CASSLAQTEQFF.

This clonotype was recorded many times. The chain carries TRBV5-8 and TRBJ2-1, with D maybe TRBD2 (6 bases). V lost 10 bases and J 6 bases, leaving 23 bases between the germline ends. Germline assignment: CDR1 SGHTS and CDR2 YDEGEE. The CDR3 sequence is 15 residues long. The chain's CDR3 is CASRGRRENVNEQFF. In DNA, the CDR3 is TGTGCCTCCCGGGGTAGGAGGGAGAATGTCAATGAGCAGTTCTTC.

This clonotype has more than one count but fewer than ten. CDR3 sequence: CASSLPRGSVNEQFF. The CDR3, as DNA: TGCGCCAGCAGCCTCCCCCGGGGGTCGGTCAATGAGCAGTTCTTC. The chain links TRBV5-1 to TRBJ2-1, with a tentative D call TRBD2 (6 bases). The V gene lost 4 bases and the J gene lost 6 bases, with 17 bases spanning the gap. Germline lookup yields CDR1 SGHRS and CDR2 YFSETQ. CDR3 length: 15 residues.

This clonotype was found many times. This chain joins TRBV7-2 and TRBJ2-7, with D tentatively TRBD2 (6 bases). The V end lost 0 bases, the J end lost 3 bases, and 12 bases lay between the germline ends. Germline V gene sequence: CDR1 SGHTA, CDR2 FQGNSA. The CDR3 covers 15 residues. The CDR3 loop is CASSLARDGSYEQYF. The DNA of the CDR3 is TGTGCCAGCAGCTTAGCCCGGGACGGGAGCTACGAGCAGTACTTC.

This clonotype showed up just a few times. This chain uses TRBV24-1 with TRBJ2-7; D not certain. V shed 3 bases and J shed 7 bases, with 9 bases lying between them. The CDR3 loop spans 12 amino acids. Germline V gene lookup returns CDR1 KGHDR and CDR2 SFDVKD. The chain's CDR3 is CATSDPLFEQYF. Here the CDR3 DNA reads TGTGCCACCAGTGATCCCCTCTTTGAGCAGTACTTC.

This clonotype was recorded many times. CDR3 residues: CASSQDENSPLHF. For the CDR3, the DNA is TGCGCCAGCAGCCAAGATGAAAATTCACCCCTCCACTTT. The V call is TRBV4-3, the J call TRBJ1-6; D remains ambiguous. V lost 0 bases and J lost 7, with 4 bases in between. The CDR3 sequence is 13 residues long. Germline loops: CDR1 LGHNA, CDR2 YSLEER.

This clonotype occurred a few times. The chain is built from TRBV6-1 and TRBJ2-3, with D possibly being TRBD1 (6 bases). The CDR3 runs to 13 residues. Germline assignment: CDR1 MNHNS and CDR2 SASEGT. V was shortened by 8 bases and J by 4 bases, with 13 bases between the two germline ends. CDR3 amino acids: CASRRQEADTQYF. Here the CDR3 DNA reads TGTGCCAGCCGACGACAGGAGGCAGATACGCAGTATTTT.

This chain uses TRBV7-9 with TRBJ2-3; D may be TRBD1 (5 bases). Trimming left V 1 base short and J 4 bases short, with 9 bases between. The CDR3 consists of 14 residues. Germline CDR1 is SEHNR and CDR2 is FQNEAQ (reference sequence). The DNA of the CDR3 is TGTGCCAGCAGCTTAGTGCAGGGTGCAGATACGCAGTATTTT. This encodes CASSLVQGADTQYF.

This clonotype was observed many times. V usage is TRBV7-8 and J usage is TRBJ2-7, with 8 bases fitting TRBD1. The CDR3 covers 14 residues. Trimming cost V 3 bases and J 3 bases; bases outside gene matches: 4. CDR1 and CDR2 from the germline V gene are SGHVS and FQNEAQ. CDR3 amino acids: CASSFLGQGYEQYF. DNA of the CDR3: TGTGCCAGCAGCTTCTTAGGACAGGGCTACGAGCAGTACTTC.